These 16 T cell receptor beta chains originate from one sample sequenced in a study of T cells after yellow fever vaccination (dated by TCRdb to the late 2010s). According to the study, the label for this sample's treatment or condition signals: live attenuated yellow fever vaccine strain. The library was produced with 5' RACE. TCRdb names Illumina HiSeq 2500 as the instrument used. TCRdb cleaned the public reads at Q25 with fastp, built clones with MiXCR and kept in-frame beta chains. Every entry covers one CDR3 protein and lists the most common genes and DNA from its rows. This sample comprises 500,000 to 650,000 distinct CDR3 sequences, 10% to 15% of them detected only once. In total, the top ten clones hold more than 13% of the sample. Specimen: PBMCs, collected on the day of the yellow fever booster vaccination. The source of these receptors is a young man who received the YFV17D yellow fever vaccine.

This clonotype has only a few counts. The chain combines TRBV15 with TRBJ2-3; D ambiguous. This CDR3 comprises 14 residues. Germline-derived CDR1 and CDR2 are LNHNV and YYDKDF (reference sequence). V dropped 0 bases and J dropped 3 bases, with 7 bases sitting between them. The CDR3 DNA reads TGTGCCACCAGCAGAGACAGGAATACAGATACGCAGTATTTT. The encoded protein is CATSRDRNTDTQYF.

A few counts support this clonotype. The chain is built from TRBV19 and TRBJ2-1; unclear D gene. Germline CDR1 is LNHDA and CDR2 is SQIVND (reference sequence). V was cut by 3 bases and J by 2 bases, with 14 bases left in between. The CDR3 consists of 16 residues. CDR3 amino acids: CASSIIHWRTYNEQFF. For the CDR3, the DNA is TGTGCCAGTAGTATTATTCACTGGCGGACCTACAATGAGCAGTTCTTC.

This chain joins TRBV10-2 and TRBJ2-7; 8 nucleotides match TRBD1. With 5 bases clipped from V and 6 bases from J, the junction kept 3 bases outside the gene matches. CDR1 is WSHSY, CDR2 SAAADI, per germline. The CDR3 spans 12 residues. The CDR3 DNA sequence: TGCGCCAGCAGTACAGACAGGGGCGAGCAGTACTTC. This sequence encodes CASSTDRGEQYF.

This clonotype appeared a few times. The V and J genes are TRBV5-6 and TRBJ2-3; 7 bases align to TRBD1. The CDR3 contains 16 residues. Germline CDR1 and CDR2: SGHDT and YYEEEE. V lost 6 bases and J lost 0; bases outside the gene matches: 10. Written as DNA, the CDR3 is TGTGCCAGCAAACCGACAGGGCCGACTAGCACAGATACGCAGTATTTT. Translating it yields CASKPTGPTSTDTQYF.

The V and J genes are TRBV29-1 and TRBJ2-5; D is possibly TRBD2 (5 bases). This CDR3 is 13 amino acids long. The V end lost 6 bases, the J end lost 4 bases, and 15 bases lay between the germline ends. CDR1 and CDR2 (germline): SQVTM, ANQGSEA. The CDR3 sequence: CSVIIGGGETQYF. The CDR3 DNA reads TGCAGCGTCATTATAGGAGGCGGAGAGACCCAGTACTTC.

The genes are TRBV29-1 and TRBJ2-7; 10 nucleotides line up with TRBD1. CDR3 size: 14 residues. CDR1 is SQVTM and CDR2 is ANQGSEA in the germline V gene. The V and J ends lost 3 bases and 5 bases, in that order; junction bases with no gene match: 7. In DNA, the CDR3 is TGCAGCGTTGACGGACAGGGGGAGGAACACGAGCAGTACTTC. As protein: CSVDGQGEEHEQYF.

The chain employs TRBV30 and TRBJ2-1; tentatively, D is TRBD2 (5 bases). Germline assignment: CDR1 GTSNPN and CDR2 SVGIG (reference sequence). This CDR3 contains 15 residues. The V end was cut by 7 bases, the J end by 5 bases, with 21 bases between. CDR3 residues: CAYKQLTISDNEQFF. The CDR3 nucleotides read TGTGCCTACAAACAACTGACTATATCGGACAATGAGCAGTTCTTC. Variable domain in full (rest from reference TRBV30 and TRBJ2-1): SQTIHQWPATLVQPVGSPLSLECTVEGTSNPNLYWYRQAAGRGLQLLFYSVGIGQISSEVPQNLSASRPQDRQFILSSKKLLLSDSGFYLCAYKQLTISDNEQFFGPGTRLTVL.

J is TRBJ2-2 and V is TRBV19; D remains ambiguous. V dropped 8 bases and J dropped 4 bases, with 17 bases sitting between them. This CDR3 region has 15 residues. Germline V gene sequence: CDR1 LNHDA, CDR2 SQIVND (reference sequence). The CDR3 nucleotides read TGTGCCAGTGTACCGGAAAAAAAGGGCACCGGGGAGCTGTTTTTT. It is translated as CASVPEKKGTGELFF.

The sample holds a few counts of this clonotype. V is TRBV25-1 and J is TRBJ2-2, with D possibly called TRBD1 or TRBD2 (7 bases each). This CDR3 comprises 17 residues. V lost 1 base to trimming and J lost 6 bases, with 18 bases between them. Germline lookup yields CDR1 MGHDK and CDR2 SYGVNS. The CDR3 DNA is TGTGCCAGCAGTGAATGGGGAGGGTCAGGGGGGCCCGGGGAGCTGTTTTTT. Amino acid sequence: CASSEWGGSGGPGELFF.

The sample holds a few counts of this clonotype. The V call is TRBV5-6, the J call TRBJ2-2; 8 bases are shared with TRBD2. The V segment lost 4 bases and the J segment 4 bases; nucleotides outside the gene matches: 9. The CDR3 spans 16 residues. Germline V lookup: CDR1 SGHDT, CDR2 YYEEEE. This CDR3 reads CASSGSAGGTTGELFF. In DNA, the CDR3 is TGTGCCAGCAGCGGATCGGCGGGAGGAACCACCGGGGAGCTGTTTTTT.

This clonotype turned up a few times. This chain's CDR3 is CASRGGLEKLFF. CDR3 DNA sequence: TGTGCCAGCCGCGGGGGGCTAGAAAAACTGTTTTTT. The V and J genes are TRBV27 and TRBJ1-4; D might be TRBD1 (6 bases). With 8 bases removed from V and 8 bases from J, the gap between germline ends came to 12 bases. Germline CDR1 MNHEY, CDR2 SMNVEV (reference sequence). The CDR3 consists of 12 residues.

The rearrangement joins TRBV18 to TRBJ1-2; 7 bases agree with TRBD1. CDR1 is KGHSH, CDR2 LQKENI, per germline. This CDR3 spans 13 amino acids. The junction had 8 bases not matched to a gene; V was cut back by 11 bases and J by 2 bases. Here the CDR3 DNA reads TGTGCCGGCACGGGACAGAGCAACTATGGCTACACCTTC. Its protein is CAGTGQSNYGYTF.

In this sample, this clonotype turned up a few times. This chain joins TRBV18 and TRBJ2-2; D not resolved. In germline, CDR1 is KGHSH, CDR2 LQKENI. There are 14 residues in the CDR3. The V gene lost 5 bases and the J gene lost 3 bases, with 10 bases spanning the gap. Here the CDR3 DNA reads TGTGCCAGCTCAGAGAATTGGGACACCGGGGAGCTGTTTTTT. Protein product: CASSENWDTGELFF.

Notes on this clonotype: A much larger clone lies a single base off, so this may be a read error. The CDR3 protein is CSGLGTAYEQFF. The CDR3 bases are TGCAGTGGCTTGGGAACCGCCTATGAGCAGTTCTTC. The J gene is TRBJ2-1, the V gene TRBV20-1; D not resolved. Germline V CDR1 and CDR2: DFQATT, SNEGSKA (reference sequence). V was pared by 7 bases and J by 8 bases, with 15 bases between. The CDR3 extends over 12 amino acids.

In DNA, the CDR3 is TGCAGTGCGCCCGCTAGCGGGAGTATGGGAGAGACCCAGTACTTC. Protein: CSAPASGSMGETQYF. The chain is built from TRBV20-1 and TRBJ2-5; TRBD2 aligns across 10 bases. The CDR3 is made up of 15 amino acids. J gave up 4 bases and V 6 bases, and 11 bases lay outside the gene matches. CDR1 and CDR2 (germline): DFQATT, SNEGSKA (reference sequence).

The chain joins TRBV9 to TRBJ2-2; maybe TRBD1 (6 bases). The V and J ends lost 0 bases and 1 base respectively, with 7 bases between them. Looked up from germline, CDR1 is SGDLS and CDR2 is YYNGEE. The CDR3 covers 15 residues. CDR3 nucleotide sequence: TGTGCCAGCAGCGTAGAGGGACAGAACACCGGGGAGCTGTTTTTT. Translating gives CASSVEGQNTGELFF.